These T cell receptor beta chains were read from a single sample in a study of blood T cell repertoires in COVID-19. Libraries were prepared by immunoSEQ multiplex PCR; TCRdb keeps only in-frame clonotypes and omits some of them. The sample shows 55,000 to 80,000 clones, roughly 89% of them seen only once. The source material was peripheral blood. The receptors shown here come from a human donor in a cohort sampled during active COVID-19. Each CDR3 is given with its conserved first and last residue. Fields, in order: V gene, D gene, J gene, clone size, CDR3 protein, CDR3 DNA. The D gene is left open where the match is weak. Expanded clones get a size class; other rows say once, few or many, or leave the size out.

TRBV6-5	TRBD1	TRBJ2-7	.	CASSYGTGTYEQYF	TGTGCCAGCAGTTATGGGACAGGGACCTACGAGCAGTACTTC
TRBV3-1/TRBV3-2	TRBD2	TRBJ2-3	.	CASSLTSGSTDTQYF	TGTGCCAGCAGCCTGACTAGCGGGAGTACGGATACGCAGTATTTT
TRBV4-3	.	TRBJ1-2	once	CASSQTQGIGGYTF	TGCGCCAGCAGCCAGACACAGGGAATTGGTGGCTACACCTTC
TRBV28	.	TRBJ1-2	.	CASSLFHRAQGGYTF	TGTGCCAGCAGTTTATTTCATAGGGCTCAGGGGGGCTACACCTTC
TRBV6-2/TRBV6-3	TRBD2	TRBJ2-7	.	CASSPPSGRNEQYF	TGTGCCAGCAGCCCTCCCAGCGGGAGGAATGAGCAGTACTTC
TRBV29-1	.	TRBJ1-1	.	CSVDSLSTEAFF	TGCAGCGTTGATAGTTTATCGACTGAAGCTTTCTTT
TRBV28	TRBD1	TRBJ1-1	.	CASSLPPGQGVREAFF	TGTGCCAGCAGTTTACCCCCGGGACAGGGAGTTCGTGAAGCTTTCTTT
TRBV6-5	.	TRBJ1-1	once	CASSYFLGRGATEAFF	TGTGCCAGCAGTTACTTTCTGGGCAGGGGAGCCACTGAAGCTTTCTTT
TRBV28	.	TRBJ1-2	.	CASRSRGGAVNYGYTF	TGTGCCAGCAGATCCCGGGGGGGGGCTGTCAACTATGGCTACACCTTC
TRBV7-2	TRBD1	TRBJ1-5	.	CASSSGQAYSNQPQHF	TGTGCCAGCAGCTCAGGACAGGCCTATAGCAATCAGCCCCAGCATTTT
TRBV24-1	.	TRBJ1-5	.	CATSLPISNQPQHF	TGTGCCACCAGCCTACCCATCAGCAATCAGCCCCAGCATTTT
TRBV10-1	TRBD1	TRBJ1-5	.	CASRPLHYRDRIVCQPQHF	TGCGCCAGCAGGCCCCTACACTACCGGGACAGAATAGTTTGTCAGCCCCAGCATTTT
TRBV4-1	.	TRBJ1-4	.	CASSPQRGTNEKLFF	TGCGCCAGCAGCCCCCAGAGAGGAACTAATGAAAAACTGTTTTTT
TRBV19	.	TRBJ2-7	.	CACGTFYEQYF	TGTGCCTGCGGGACTTTCTACGAGCAGTACTTC
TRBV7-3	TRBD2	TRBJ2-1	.	CASSGIAGLAGGNEQFF	TGTGCCAGCAGCGGGATTGCGGGACTAGCGGGAGGTAATGAGCAGTTCTTC
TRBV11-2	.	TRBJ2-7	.	CASSLASGDSYEQYF	TGTGCCAGCAGCTTAGCATCAGGGGACTCCTACGAGCAGTACTTC
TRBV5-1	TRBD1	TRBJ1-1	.	CASSRTGKVLNTEAFF	TGCGCCAGCAGCCGGACAGGGAAGGTGCTCAACACTGAAGCTTTCTTT
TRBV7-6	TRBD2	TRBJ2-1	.	CASSLRIGAGAKEGSYNEQFF	TGTGCCAGCAGCTTACGCATTGGAGCGGGGGCGAAAGAAGGCTCCTACAATGAGCAGTTCTTC
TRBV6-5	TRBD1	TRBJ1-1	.	CASSYSGQGGTEAFF	TGTGCCAGCAGTTACTCTGGACAGGGGGGAACTGAAGCTTTCTTT
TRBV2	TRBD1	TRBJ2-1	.	CATVRDRVLNEQFF	TGTGCCACCGTCCGGGACAGGGTGCTCAATGAGCAGTTCTTC
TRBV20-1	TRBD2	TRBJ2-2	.	CSASYPGGPGGELFF	TGCAGTGCTAGTTATCCGGGAGGGCCAGGCGGGGAGCTGTTTTTT
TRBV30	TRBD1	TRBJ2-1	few	CAWSGDSGRNEQFF	TGTGCCTGGAGTGGGGACAGCGGACGTAATGAGCAGTTCTTC
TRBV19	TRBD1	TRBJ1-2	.	CASTDGTAYGYTF	TGTGCCAGTACGGATGGGACAGCTTATGGCTACACCTTC
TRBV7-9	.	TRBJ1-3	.	CASSYAGDGNTIYF	TGTGCCAGCAGCTACGCGGGGGACGGAAACACCATATATTTT
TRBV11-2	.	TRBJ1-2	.	CASSPREGVIYGYTF	TGTGCCAGCAGCCCCCGCGAGGGCGTAATCTATGGCTACACCTTC
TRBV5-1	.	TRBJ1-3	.	CASSLGSSRNTIYF	TGCGCCAGCAGCTTGGGGAGTAGTAGAAACACCATATATTTT
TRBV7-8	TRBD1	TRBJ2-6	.	CASNALDRGGSGANVLTF	TGTGCCAGCAACGCACTGGACAGGGGAGGCTCTGGGGCCAACGTCCTGACTTTC
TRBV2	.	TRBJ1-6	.	CASSEDRNNSPLHF	TGTGCCAGCAGTGAAGACAGGAATAATTCACCCCTCCACTTT
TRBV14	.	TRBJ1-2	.	CASSPTGFGYTF	TGTGCCAGCAGCCCTACAGGTTTTGGCTACACCTTC
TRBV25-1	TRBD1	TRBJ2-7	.	CASSGPPRQGASGQYF	TGTGCCAGCAGCGGTCCCCCTCGACAGGGGGCCTCAGGGCAGTACTTC
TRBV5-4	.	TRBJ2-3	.	CASSLRTGGSTDTQYF	TGTGCCAGCAGCTTGAGAACAGGTGGCAGCACAGATACGCAGTATTTT
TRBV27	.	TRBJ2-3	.	CASSSFTDTQYF	TGTGCCAGCAGTTCGTTCACAGATACGCAGTATTTT
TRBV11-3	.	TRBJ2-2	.	CASSSPSGTITGELFF	TGTGCCAGCAGTTCCCCCTCAGGGACAATCACCGGGGAGCTGTTTTTT
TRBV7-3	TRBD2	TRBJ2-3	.	CASSQGLAGTDTQYF	TGTGCCAGCAGCCAGGGACTAGCGGGGACAGATACGCAGTATTTT
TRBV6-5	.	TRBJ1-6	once	CASSYSTRGINSPLHF	TGTGCCAGCAGTTACTCGACCAGGGGTATTAATTCACCCCTCCACTTT
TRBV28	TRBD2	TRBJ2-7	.	CASSLGGRVDEQYF	TGTGCCAGCAGTTTAGGGGGGAGGGTAGACGAGCAGTACTTC
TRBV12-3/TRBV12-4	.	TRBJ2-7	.	CASSMGHFDEQYF	TGTGCCAGCAGTATGGGACATTTCGACGAGCAGTACTTC
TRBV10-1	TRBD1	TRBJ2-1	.	CASGLGTGVVGQFF	TGCGCCAGCGGATTAGGGACAGGGGTCGTCGGGCAGTTCTTC
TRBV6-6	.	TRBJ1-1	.	CASKDLNTEAFF	TGTGCCAGCAAAGACTTGAACACTGAAGCTTTCTTT
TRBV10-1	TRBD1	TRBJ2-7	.	CATQAQGLIPYEQYF	TGCGCCACCCAGGCACAGGGGCTCATACCCTACGAGCAGTACTTC
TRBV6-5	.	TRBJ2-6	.	CASSQSGANVLTF	TGTGCCAGCAGCCAATCTGGGGCCAACGTCCTGACTTTC
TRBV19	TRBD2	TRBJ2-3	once	CASSTRLAGADTQYF	TGTGCCAGTAGTACCCGACTAGCGGGAGCAGATACGCAGTATTTT
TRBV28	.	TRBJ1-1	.	CASSPLTEGPEAFF	TGTGCCAGCAGTCCTCTCACAGAGGGTCCCGAAGCTTTCTTT
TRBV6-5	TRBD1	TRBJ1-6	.	CASSSLGQGDSPLHF	TGTGCCAGCAGTTCCCTAGGACAGGGTGATTCACCCCTCCACTTT
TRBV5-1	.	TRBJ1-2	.	CASSSDLYGYTF	TGCGCCAGCAGCTCCGACTTGTATGGCTACACCTTC
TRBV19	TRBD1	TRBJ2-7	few	CASSPGQGGSYEQYF	TGTGCCAGTAGTCCGGGACAGGGGGGCTCCTACGAGCAGTACTTC
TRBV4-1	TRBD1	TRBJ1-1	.	CASSQADRDSGLAFF	TGCGCCAGCAGCCAAGCCGACCGGGACAGTGGGTTAGCTTTCTTT